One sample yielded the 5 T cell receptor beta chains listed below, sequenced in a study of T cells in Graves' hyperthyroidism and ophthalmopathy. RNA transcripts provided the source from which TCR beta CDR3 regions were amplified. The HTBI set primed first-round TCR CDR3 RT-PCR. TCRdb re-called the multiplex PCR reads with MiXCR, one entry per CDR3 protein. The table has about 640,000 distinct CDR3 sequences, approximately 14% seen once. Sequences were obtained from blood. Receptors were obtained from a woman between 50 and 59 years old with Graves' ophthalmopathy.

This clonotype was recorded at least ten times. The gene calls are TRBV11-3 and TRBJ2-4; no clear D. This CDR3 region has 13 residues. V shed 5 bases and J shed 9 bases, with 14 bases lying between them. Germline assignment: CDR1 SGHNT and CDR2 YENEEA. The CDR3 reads CASSPPDRAIQYF. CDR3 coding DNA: TGTGCCAGCAGCCCACCCGACCGGGCCATTCAGTACTTC.

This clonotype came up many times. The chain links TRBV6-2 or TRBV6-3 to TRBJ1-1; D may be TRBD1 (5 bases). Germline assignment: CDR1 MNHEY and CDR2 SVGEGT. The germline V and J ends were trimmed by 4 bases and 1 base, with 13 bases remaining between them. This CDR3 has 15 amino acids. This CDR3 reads CASSSPQGWNTEAFF. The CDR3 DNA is TGTGCCAGCAGTTCTCCCCAGGGATGGAACACTGAAGCTTTCTTT.

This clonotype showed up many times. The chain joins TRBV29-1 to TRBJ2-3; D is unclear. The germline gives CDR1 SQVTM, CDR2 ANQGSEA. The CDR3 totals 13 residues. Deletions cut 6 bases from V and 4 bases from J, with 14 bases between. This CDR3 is CSVQESGADTQYF. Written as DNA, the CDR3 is TGCAGCGTGCAGGAGTCCGGCGCAGATACGCAGTATTTT.

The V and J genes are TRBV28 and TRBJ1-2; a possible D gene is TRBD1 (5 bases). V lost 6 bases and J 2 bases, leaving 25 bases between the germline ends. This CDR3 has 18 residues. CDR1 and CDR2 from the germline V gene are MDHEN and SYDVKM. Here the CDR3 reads CASSPPGTAFPQNYGYTF. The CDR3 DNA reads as TGTGCCAGCAGCCCCCCCGGGACGGCCTTCCCTCAAAACTATGGCTACACCTTC.

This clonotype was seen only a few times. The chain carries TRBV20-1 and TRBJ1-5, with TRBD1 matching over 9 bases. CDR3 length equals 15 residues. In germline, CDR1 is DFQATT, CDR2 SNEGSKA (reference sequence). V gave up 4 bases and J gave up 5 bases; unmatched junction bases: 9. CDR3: CSAIHPDRGHQPQHF. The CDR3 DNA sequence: TGCAGTGCTATACATCCGGACAGGGGCCATCAGCCCCAGCATTTT.